This T cell receptor beta chain was captured by sequencing in a study of read filtering for tumor transcriptome and immune sequencing. About the research overall: TCR-mapped reads were about 4.05 to 11 million with IR-seq versus roughly 75 to 1,400 with RNA-seq. Overall study findings and caveats: About 81.9% of IR-seq clonotypes had one read, totaling about 4% of reads; RNA-seq: approximately 75% and 45%.

Many counts were recorded for this clonotype. Its antigen remains unknown. Molecular barcoded adaptors covering alpha/delta and beta/gamma chains were used on 400 ng RNA. TCRdb re-derived calls from the reads in MiXCR, one entry per CDR3 protein. The data show some 80,000 distinct CDR3 sequences, more than 9% seen once. The CDR3 length is 16 residues. V was pared by 5 bases and J by 6 bases, with 9 bases of the junction left unmatched. The V gene's germline CDR1 is SGHAT and CDR2 FQNNGV. Sequencing was performed on a population of CD138-negative cells sorted from bone marrow. The gene calls are TRBV11-2 and TRBJ2-1; TRBD2 aligns across 11 bases. The receptor was derived from a donor aged 40 or older with multiple myeloma. The chain's CDR3 is CASSPRLAGLFNEQFF. The CDR3 bases are TGTGCCAGCAGCCCCAGACTAGCGGGACTCTTCAATGAGCAGTTCTTC.